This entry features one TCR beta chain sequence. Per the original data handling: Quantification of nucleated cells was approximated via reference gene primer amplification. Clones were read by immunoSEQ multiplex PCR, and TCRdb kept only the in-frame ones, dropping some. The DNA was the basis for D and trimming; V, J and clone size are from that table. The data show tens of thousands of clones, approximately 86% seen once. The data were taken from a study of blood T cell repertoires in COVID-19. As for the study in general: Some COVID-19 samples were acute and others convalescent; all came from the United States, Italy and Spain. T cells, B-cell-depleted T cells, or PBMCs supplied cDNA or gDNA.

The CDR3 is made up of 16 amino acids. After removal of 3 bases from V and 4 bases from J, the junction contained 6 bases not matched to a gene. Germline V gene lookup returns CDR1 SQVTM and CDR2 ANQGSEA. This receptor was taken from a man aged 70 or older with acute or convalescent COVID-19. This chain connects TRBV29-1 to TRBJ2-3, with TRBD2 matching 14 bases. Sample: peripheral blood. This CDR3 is CSVDGLAGGPPDTQYF. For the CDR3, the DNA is TGCAGCGTTGATGGACTAGCGGGAGGCCCCCCAGATACGCAGTATTTT.